The 22 T cell receptor beta chains below come from one sample, sequenced in a study of PD-1 blockade in mismatch repair-deficient tumors. The method was immunoSEQ multiplex PCR; TCRdb's version includes in-frame clones alone and lacks a portion of them. The sample contains some 130,000 clones, 88% of which appear only once. The material was peripheral blood, obtained just over 70 weeks after starting pembrolizumab. The receptors originated from an adult with mismatch repair-deficient cancer.

J is TRBJ2-6 and V is TRBV6-1, with D unclear. Deletions cut 4 bases from V and 0 bases from J, with 7 bases between. CDR1 and CDR2 from the germline V gene are MNHNS and SASEGT. The CDR3 has 15 amino acids. In DNA form, the CDR3 reads TGTGCCAGCAGTGGAGAAGACTCTGGGGCCAACGTCCTGACTTTC. Its protein is CASSGEDSGANVLTF.

The chain's CDR3 is CASSPPPPYETQYF. CDR3 sequence (DNA): TGCGCCAGCAGCCCCCCCCCTCCTTACGAGACCCAGTACTTC. The chain uses TRBV4-1 and TRBJ2-5, with D uncertain. The ends were cut back, 4 bases at V and 5 bases at J, with 14 bases in the middle. Germline values: CDR1 MGHRA, CDR2 YSYEKL. The length of the CDR3 is 14 residues.

The rearrangement joins TRBV4-1 to TRBJ2-7; the match to TRBD1 covers 9 bases. V was clipped by 4 bases and J by 3 bases; unmatched bases: 13. CDR1 is MGHRA, CDR2 YSYEKL, per germline. This CDR3 is built from 17 residues. The CDR3 here is CASSPRGQGRKDYEQYF. Here the CDR3 DNA reads TGCGCCAGCAGCCCCCGGGGACAGGGAAGAAAGGACTACGAGCAGTACTTC.

The chain has TRBV28 and TRBJ2-5; 12 nucleotides line up with TRBD1. This CDR3 is 17 amino acids long. CDR1 and CDR2 (germline): MDHEN, SYDVKM. With 6 bases clipped from V and 5 bases from J, the junction kept 13 bases outside the gene matches. In nucleotides, the CDR3 is TGTGCCAGCAGCCCTCCCCAGGGACAGGGGGCGATGGAGACCCAGTACTTC. Protein sequence: CASSPPQGQGAMETQYF. Using reference TRBV28 and TRBJ2-5 for the parts outside the CDR3, the full variable domain is DVKVTQSSRYLVKRTGEKVFLECVQDMDHENMFWYRQDPGLGLRLIYFSYDVKMKEKGDIPEGYSVSREKKERFSLILESASTNQTSMYLCASSPPQGQGAMETQYFGPGTRLLVL.

This chain links TRBV28 with TRBJ2-7, with 8 bases lining up with TRBD2. Germline CDR1 is MDHEN and CDR2 is SYDVKM. V was clipped by 4 bases and J by 4 bases; unmatched bases: 9. The CDR3 extends over 15 amino acids. Here the CDR3 DNA reads TGTGCCAGCAGTTATAACCCCTCGGGAGGGTACGAGCAGTACTTC. The encoded protein is CASSYNPSGGYEQYF.

J is TRBJ2-7 and V is TRBV6-5; TRBD1 matches at 7 bases. After removal of 5 bases from V and 4 bases from J, the junction contained 5 bases not matched to a gene. The length of the CDR3 is 13 residues. Germline V gene sequence: CDR1 MNHEY, CDR2 SVGAGI. The CDR3 region has the DNA TGTGCCAGCAGTACCCGGGACAGTTACGAGCAGTACTTC. It codes for CASSTRDSYEQYF.

The DNA for the CDR3 is TGTGCCAGCAGCGCCCAGGGGATCGTCAGCAATCAGCCCCAGCATTTT. This sequence encodes CASSAQGIVSNQPQHF. The rearrangement uses TRBV5-5 and TRBJ1-5, with a tentative D call TRBD1 (6 bases). This CDR3 has 16 residues. The V and J ends lost 4 bases and 1 base respectively, with 15 bases between them. Germline CDR1 is SGHKS and CDR2 is YYEKEE (reference sequence). Supplemented by reference TRBV5-5 and TRBJ1-5, the full variable domain reads DAGVTQSPTHLIKTRGQQVTLRCSPISGHKSVSWYQQVLGQGPQFIFQYYEKEERGRGNFPDRFSARQFPNYSSELNVNALLLGDSALYLCASSAQGIVSNQPQHFGDGTRLSIL.

This clone was detected only a few times. The chain couples TRBV19 to TRBJ2-1; no firm D call. The CDR3 contains 13 residues. V lost 3 bases to trimming and J lost 5 bases, with 8 bases between them. The germline CDR1 and CDR2 sequences are LNHDA and SQIVND (reference sequence). CDR3 nucleotide sequence: TGTGCCAGTAGTATCTTAAGCCACAATGAGCAGTTCTTC. Translation: CASSILSHNEQFF.

The rearrangement links TRBV28 to TRBJ1-3, with D perhaps TRBD1 (5 bases). The ends were cut back, 3 bases at V and 3 bases at J, with 12 bases in the middle. The germline V gene has CDR1 MDHEN and CDR2 SYDVKM. The CDR3 covers 15 residues. The CDR3 nucleotides read TGTGCCAGCAGTTTTCGGGGCCTCCATGGAAACACCATATATTTT. Translating gives CASSFRGLHGNTIYF.

V and J are TRBV7-8 and TRBJ2-5; TRBD2 matches 14 bases. The V gene's germline CDR1 is SGHVS and CDR2 FQNEAQ. After removal of 5 bases from V and 4 bases from J, the junction contained 3 bases not matched to a gene. The CDR3 has 15 amino acids. CDR3 protein: CASSAGLAGAETQYF. CDR3 bases: TGTGCCAGCAGCGCGGGACTAGCGGGAGCAGAGACCCAGTACTTC.

The chain couples TRBV5-5 to TRBJ2-7; possible D gene TRBD1, 6 bases. Trimming took 0 bases from V and 6 from J, leaving 19 bases between them. The germline V gene has CDR1 SGHKS and CDR2 YYEKEE (reference sequence). The length of the CDR3 is 16 residues. The CDR3 region has the DNA TGTGCCAGCAGCTTGGCCCTGAATACAGGGAGCCGCGAGCAGTACTTC. Encoded protein: CASSLALNTGSREQYF.

The rearrangement links TRBV14 to TRBJ1-2, with D possibly being TRBD1 (6 bases). The germline gives CDR1 SGHDN, CDR2 FVKESK. The CDR3 covers 15 residues. The V end lost 0 bases, the J end lost 4 bases, and 12 bases lay between the germline ends. The CDR3 DNA is TGTGCCAGCAGCCAAGAAAGGGGGGCGGGCTATGGCTACACCTTC. Translation: CASSQERGAGYGYTF. Combining the CDR3 with reference TRBV14 and TRBJ1-2 gives the whole variable domain EAGVTQFPSHSVIEKGQTVTLRCDPISGHDNLYWYRRVMGKEIKFLLHFVKESKQDESGMPNNRFLAERTGGTYSTLKVQPAELEDSGVYFCASSQERGAGYGYTFGSGTRLTVV.

The chain joins TRBV28 to TRBJ2-3; D uncertain. The CDR3 length is 15 residues. Germline CDR1 and CDR2: MDHEN and SYDVKM. The germline V and J ends were trimmed by 3 bases and 0 bases, with 10 bases remaining between them. For the CDR3, the DNA is TGTGCCAGCAGTTTTGGGCTCCCTAGCACAGATACGCAGTATTTT. Translated, it gives CASSFGLPSTDTQYF.

The rearrangement uses TRBV7-9 and TRBJ1-5, with D perhaps matching TRBD1 (5 bases). The CDR3 consists of 16 residues. Trimming took off 5 bases at V and 2 bases at J, with 16 bases between the two ends. CDR1 and CDR2 (germline): SEHNR, FQNEAQ (reference sequence). DNA of the CDR3: TGTGCCAGCAGCCGAACCCAGGGATTTGGCAATCAGCCCCAGCATTTT. Protein product: CASSRTQGFGNQPQHF.

The chain links TRBV7-9 to TRBJ1-1, with 7 bases lining up with TRBD1. Germline CDR1 is SEHNR and CDR2 is FQNEAQ (reference sequence). The CDR3 runs to 13 residues. J lost 7 bases, V lost 7 bases, and 9 bases had no gene match. DNA of the CDR3: TGTGCCAGCAAACAGACAGGGTCTGGTGAAGCTTTCTTT. As protein: CASKQTGSGEAFF.

The chain joins TRBV19 to TRBJ1-5; D remains unclear. V shed 5 bases and J shed 4 bases, with 6 bases lying between them. This CDR3 is built from 12 residues. Germline V gene lookup returns CDR1 LNHDA and CDR2 SQIVND (reference sequence). CDR3 amino acids: CASSPSNQPQHF. CDR3 sequence (DNA): TGTGCCAGTAGTCCGTCGAATCAGCCCCAGCATTTT.

V and J are TRBV27 and TRBJ2-5; no reliable D call. V was clipped by 0 bases and J by 2 bases, with 7 bases between them. The germline CDR1 and CDR2 sequences are MNHEY and SMNVEV (reference sequence). This CDR3 is built from 14 residues. The CDR3 sequence is CASSLSHLQETQYF. DNA of the CDR3: TGTGCCAGCAGTTTATCTCACCTACAAGAGACCCAGTACTTC.

The genes are TRBV19 and TRBJ2-3; the match to TRBD1 covers 8 bases. The CDR3 is 18 residues long. From germline, CDR1 is LNHDA and CDR2 SQIVND (reference sequence). The V segment lost 5 bases and the J segment 4 bases; nucleotides outside the gene matches: 17. The CDR3 coding sequence is TGTGCCAGTAGTGCCAAGACCGGACAGGGCGGTCCGTCAGATACGCAGTATTTT. As protein: CASSAKTGQGGPSDTQYF. Drawing the rest from reference TRBV19 and TRBJ2-3, the complete variable domain is DGGITQSPKYLFRKEGQNVTLSCEQNLNHDAMYWYRQDPGQGLRLIYYSQIVNDFQKGDIAEGYSVSREKKESFPLTVTSAQKNPTAFYLCASSAKTGQGGPSDTQYFGPGTRLTVL.

V is TRBV6-6 and J is TRBJ2-3; tentatively, D is TRBD2 (7 bases). Trimming shortened V by 6 bases and J by 0 bases, and 16 bases separated the two germline ends. CDR3 length: 16 amino acids. Germline assignment: CDR1 MNHNY and CDR2 SVGAGI (reference sequence). The CDR3 loop is CASSPRGRLSTDTQYF. CDR3 DNA: TGTGCCAGCAGCCCGCGGGGGCGCCTGAGCACAGATACGCAGTATTTT.

This chain connects TRBV29-1 to TRBJ1-2, with D possibly being TRBD1 (5 bases). V lost 3 bases and J lost 3, with 20 bases in between. This CDR3 comprises 16 residues. Germline-derived CDR1 and CDR2 are SQVTM and ANQGSEA. The CDR3 spells CSVDMGLIGEHYGYTF. The CDR3 DNA sequence: TGCAGCGTTGATATGGGGCTGATAGGGGAACACTATGGCTACACCTTC. The entire variable domain, with the rest obtained from reference TRBV29-1 and TRBJ1-2, is as follows: SAVISQKPSRDICQRGTSLTIQCQVDSQVTMMFWYRQQPGQSLTLIATANQGSEATYESGFVIDKFPISRPNLTFSTLTVSNMSPEDSSIYLCSVDMGLIGEHYGYTFGSGTRLTVV.

The gene calls are TRBV7-2 and TRBJ2-2; D not certain. This CDR3 has 15 residues. With 4 bases removed from V and 1 base from J, the gap between germline ends came to 10 bases. Germline CDR1 is SGHTA and CDR2 is FQGNSA. In nucleotides, the CDR3 is TGTGCCAGCAGCTCCTCGTACCTGAACACCGGGGAGCTGTTTTTT. Amino acid sequence: CASSSSYLNTGELFF.

This clone has only one observation. The chain combines TRBV4-1 with TRBJ2-1, with 9 bases lining up with TRBD2. CDR1 and CDR2 from the germline V gene are MGHRA and YSYEKL. With 4 bases clipped from V and 9 bases from J, the junction kept 10 bases outside the gene matches. This CDR3 spans 15 amino acids. CDR3 bases: TGCGCCAGCAGCCGGCGACTAGCGGCCCTGAGTGAGCAGTTCTTC. Its translation is CASSRRLAALSEQFF.